These 18 T cell receptor beta chains were all obtained from the same sample, sequenced in a study of shared clonotypes between healthy human individuals. The table came from immunoSEQ multiplex PCR; TCRdb's copy has only in-frame clones and leaves some out. The sample includes more than 2 million clones, 85% to 95% of them seen just once. Material: naive CD4+ T cells sorted from blood. Noted subset: CD45RA+ positively selected. These receptors all stem from a man aged 18 to 29 in good health.

The rearrangement links TRBV5-1 to TRBJ2-3; tentatively, D is TRBD2 (6 bases). V lost 5 bases, J lost 5 bases, and 18 bases lay in between. This CDR3 has 15 amino acids. In germline, CDR1 is SGHRS, CDR2 YFSETQ. The CDR3 spells CASRGGTPTRDTQYF. In DNA form, the CDR3 reads TGCGCCAGCAGGGGTGGGACTCCCACCAGAGATACGCAGTATTTT.

The chain is built from TRBV5-4 and TRBJ2-7, with D tentatively TRBD1 or TRBD2 (5 bases each). This CDR3 comprises 14 residues. CDR1 and CDR2 from the germline V gene are SGHNT and YYREEE (reference sequence). V was pared by 5 bases and J by 0 bases, with 12 bases between. The CDR3 nucleotides read TGTGCCAGCAGAGAACAGGAGGACTCCTACGAGCAGTACTTC. Protein: CASREQEDSYEQYF.

The chain combines TRBV6-1 with TRBJ1-5; no clear D. V shed 8 bases and J shed 1 base, with 12 bases lying between them. Germline CDR1 reads MNHNS; CDR2 reads SASEGT. This CDR3 contains 14 residues. The CDR3: CASLPTASNQPQHF. The CDR3 nucleotides are TGTGCCAGCCTTCCCACGGCCAGCAATCAGCCCCAGCATTTT.

The chain uses TRBV27 and TRBJ2-7; the D is unclear. Germline CDR1 reads MNHEY; CDR2 reads SMNVEV (reference sequence). V lost 3 bases and J 0 bases, leaving 9 bases between the germline ends. CDR3 size: 14 residues. The CDR3 spells CASSLGLSSYEQYF. In nucleotides, the CDR3 is TGTGCCAGCAGTTTGGGCTTAAGCTCCTACGAGCAGTACTTC.

The chain joins TRBV21-1 to TRBJ1-3; TRBD1 is taken as the D call from the table, unchecked against the DNA. TRBV21-1 is classified as a pseudogene. The CDR3 is 15 amino acids. The DNA of the CDR3 is TGTGCCAGCAGCCCCGCCGTTTGGCCGGGAAACACCATATATTTT. It codes for CASSPAVWPGNTIYF.

The V call is TRBV21-1, the J call TRBJ2-5; TRBD1 is the table's D call and was not checked against the DNA. TRBV21-1 is a listed pseudogene. The CDR3 has 18 residues. CDR3 region: CASSKETPTGLRIETQYF. The CDR3, as DNA: TGTGCCAGCAGCAAAGAAACCCCGACAGGGCTCCGGATAGAGACCCAGTACTTC.

With regard to this clone: The same CDR3 can be traced to other DNA sequences in this sample. This sequence joins TRBV10-3 and TRBJ2-7; D may be TRBD2 (6 bases). The CDR3 contains 13 residues. Germline V gene data show CDR1 as ENHRY and CDR2 as SYGVKD. Deletions cut 3 bases from V and 2 bases from J, with 8 bases between. The CDR3 is CAISDGGAYEQYF. In nucleotides, the CDR3 is TGTGCCATCAGTGACGGAGGGGCCTACGAGCAGTACTTC.

The chain has TRBV10-3 and TRBJ2-7; 8 positions agree with TRBD1. CDR3 length: 15 residues. The germline gives CDR1 ENHRY, CDR2 SYGVKD. J gave up 3 bases and V 4 bases, and 8 bases lay outside the gene matches. The CDR3 coding sequence is TGTGCCATCAGTGGCCCTGGACAGGGTGACTACGAGCAGTACTTC. Protein sequence: CAISGPGQGDYEQYF.

This sequence joins TRBV7-8 and TRBJ1-1; D is undetermined. V gave up 5 bases and J gave up 4 bases, with 11 bases separating them. The germline V gene has CDR1 SGHVS and CDR2 FQNEAQ. The CDR3 has 13 residues. The CDR3 nucleotides are TGTGCCAGCAGCCAAGTGGGTCTCACTGAAGCTTTCTTT. Translating gives CASSQVGLTEAFF.

The chain combines TRBV5-1 with TRBJ2-5; weak D call: TRBD1 (5 bases). V lost 4 bases and J lost 5, with 12 bases in between. Germline V lookup: CDR1 SGHRS, CDR2 YFSETQ. The CDR3 runs 13 residues. CDR3 coding DNA: TGCGCCAGCAGCCTACAGGCCACGGAGACCCAGTACTTC. Translating it yields CASSLQATETQYF.

This clone has a count of ten or more. This chain joins TRBV6-5 and TRBJ1-3, with 10 bases fitting TRBD1. The CDR3 is 16 residues long. V was clipped by 0 bases and J by 4 bases; unmatched bases: 3. CDR1 and CDR2 from the germline V gene are MNHEY and SVGAGI. The CDR3 DNA reads as TGTGCCAGCAGTTACTCGACAGGGGGCGTCGGAAACACCATATATTTT. Protein sequence: CASSYSTGGVGNTIYF.

J is TRBJ2-3 and V is TRBV10-3, with 8 positions matching TRBD1. CDR3 length: 16 amino acids. Germline loops: CDR1 ENHRY, CDR2 SYGVKD. Trimming took 5 bases from V and 1 from J; bases not matched to a gene: 8. The CDR3 spells CAISTPTGAGTDTQYF. In DNA, the CDR3 is TGTGCCATCAGTACGCCGACAGGGGCGGGCACAGATACGCAGTATTTT.

The chain uses TRBV5-1 and TRBJ1-4; 9 bases agree with TRBD1. CDR1 is SGHRS and CDR2 is YFSETQ in the germline V gene. The CDR3 is 15 residues long. The ends lost 4 bases at V and 7 bases at J; junction bases unmatched: 8. CDR3 sequence reads: CASSPGQGRGEKLFF. The DNA for the CDR3 is TGCGCCAGCAGCCCGGGACAGGGCCGGGGTGAAAAACTGTTTTTT.

The gene calls are TRBV14 and TRBJ2-1, with 13 bases that match TRBD2. V shed 3 bases, J shed 8 bases, and the junction held 4 bases outside the gene matches. The CDR3 contains 15 residues. Germline V gene data show CDR1 as SGHDN and CDR2 as FVKESK. The CDR3 sequence: CASSQGLAGPDEQFF. The CDR3 DNA reads TGTGCCAGCAGCCAGGGACTAGCGGGGCCCGATGAGCAGTTCTTC.

About this clone: Within the sample, other DNA sequences also encode this same CDR3. The chain couples TRBV6-5 to TRBJ1-3; 7 bases fit TRBD1. Germline values: CDR1 MNHEY, CDR2 SVGAGI. The CDR3 sequence is 15 residues long. V dropped 6 bases and J dropped 0; count of bases not matched to a gene: 5. As DNA, the CDR3 is TGTGCCAGCAGAAGGGACAGTCTCTCTGGAAACACCATATATTTT. Translating it yields CASRRDSLSGNTIYF.

The V call is TRBV4-1, the J call TRBJ2-3; D is possibly TRBD2 (5 bases). V was pared by 4 bases and J by 2 bases, with 13 bases between. This CDR3 comprises 15 residues. CDR1 MGHRA and CDR2 YSYEKL come from the germline V gene. The CDR3 region is CASSPTGKDTDTQYF. The CDR3 bases are TGCGCCAGCAGCCCTACCGGGAAAGACACAGATACGCAGTATTTT.

The V gene is TRBV2, the J gene TRBJ2-3, with D unresolved. V was trimmed by 7 bases and J by 5 bases, leaving 13 bases between them. The CDR3 extends over 13 amino acids. Germline assignment: CDR1 SNHLY and CDR2 FYNNEI. CDR3 residues: CASTWRLLDTQYF. CDR3 nucleotides: TGTGCCAGCACCTGGCGCCTTTTAGATACGCAGTATTTT.

About this clone itself: Other DNA sequences of this sample code for an identical CDR3. The chain is built from TRBV28 and TRBJ2-1; D unclear. The V end lost 6 bases, the J end lost 3 bases, and 3 bases lay between the germline ends. Germline V gene sequence: CDR1 MDHEN, CDR2 SYDVKM. The CDR3 is 11 amino acids. CDR3 in amino acids: CASSNYNEQFF. CDR3 DNA sequence: TGTGCCAGCAGCAACTACAATGAGCAGTTCTTC.